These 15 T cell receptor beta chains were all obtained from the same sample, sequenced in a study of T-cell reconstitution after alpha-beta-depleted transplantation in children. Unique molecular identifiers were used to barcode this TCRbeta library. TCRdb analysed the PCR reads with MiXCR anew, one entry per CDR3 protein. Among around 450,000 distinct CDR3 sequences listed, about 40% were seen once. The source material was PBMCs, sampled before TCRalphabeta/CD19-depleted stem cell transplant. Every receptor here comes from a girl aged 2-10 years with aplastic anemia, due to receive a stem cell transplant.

In DNA form, the CDR3 reads TGTGCCAGCAGCTTTAAGGCTAGCGGACACGCCTACAATGAGCAGTTCTTC. Its translation is CASSFKASGHAYNEQFF. V is TRBV7-2 and J is TRBJ2-1; 7 bases are shared with TRBD2. V lost 3 bases and J lost 2; bases outside the gene matches: 10. Germline V gene data show CDR1 as SGHTA and CDR2 as FQGNSA. The CDR3 extends over 17 amino acids.

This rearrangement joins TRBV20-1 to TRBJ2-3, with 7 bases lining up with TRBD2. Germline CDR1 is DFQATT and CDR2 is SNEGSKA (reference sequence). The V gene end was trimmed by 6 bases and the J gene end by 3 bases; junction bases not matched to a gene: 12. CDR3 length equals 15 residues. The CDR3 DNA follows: TGCAGTGCCACCACCGGTGCGGGAGATACAGATACGCAGTATTTT. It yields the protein CSATTGAGDTDTQYF.

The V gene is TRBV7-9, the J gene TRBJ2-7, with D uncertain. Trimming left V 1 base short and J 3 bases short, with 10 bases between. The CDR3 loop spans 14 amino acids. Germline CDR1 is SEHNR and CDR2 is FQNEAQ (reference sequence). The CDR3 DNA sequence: TGTGCCAGCAGCTTAGTCGGAACTTACTACGAGCAGTACTTC. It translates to CASSLVGTYYEQYF.

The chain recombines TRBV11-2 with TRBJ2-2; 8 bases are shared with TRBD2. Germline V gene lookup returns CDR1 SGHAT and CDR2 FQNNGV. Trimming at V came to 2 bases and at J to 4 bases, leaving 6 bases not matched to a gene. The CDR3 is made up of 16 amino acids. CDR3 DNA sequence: TGTGCCAGCAGCTTACTTACGGGGGGGGGCACCGGGGAGCTGTTTTTT. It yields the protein CASSLLTGGGTGELFF. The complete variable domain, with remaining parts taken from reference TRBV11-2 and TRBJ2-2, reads EAGVAQSPRYKIIEKRQSVAFWCNPISGHATLYWYQQILGQGPKLLIQFQNNGVVDDSQLPKDRFSAERLKGVDSTLKIQPAKLEDSAVYLCASSLLTGGGTGELFFGEGSRLTVL.

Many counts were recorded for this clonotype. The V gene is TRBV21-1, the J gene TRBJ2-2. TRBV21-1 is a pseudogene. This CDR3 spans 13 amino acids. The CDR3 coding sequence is TGTGCCAGCAGCAAAGTAGTCACCGGGGAGCTGTTTTTT. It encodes CASSKVVTGELFF.

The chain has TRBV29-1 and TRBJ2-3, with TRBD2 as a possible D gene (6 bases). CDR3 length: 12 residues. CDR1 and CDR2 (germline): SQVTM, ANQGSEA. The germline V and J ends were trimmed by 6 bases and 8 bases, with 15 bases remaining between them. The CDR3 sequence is CSVETSSATQYF. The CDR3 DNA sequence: TGCAGCGTGGAGACTAGTTCGGCTACGCAGTATTTT.

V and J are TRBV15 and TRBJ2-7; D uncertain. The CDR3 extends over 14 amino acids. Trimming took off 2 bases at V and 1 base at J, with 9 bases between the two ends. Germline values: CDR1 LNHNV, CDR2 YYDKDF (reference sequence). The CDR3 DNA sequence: TGTGCCACCAGCAGATATCAACAGTCCTACGAGCAGTACTTC. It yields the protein CATSRYQQSYEQYF. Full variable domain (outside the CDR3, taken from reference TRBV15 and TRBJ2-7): DAMVIQNPRYQVTQFGKPVTLSCSQTLNHNVMYWYQQKSSQAPKLLFHYYDKDFNNEADTPDNFQSRRPNTSFCFLDIRSPGLGDTAMYLCATSRYQQSYEQYFGPGTRLTVT.

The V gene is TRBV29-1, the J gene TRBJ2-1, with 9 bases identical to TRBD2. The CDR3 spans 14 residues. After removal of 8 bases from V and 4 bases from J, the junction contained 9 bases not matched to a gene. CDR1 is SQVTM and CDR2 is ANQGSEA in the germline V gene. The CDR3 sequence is CSSVREGLYNEQFF. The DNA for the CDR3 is TGCAGCTCCGTGCGGGAGGGGCTATACAATGAGCAGTTCTTC.

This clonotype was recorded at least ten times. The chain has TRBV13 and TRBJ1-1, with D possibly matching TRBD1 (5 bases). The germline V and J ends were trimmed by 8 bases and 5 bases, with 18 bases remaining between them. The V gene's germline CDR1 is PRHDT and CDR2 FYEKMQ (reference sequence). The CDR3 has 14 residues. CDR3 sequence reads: CASGGSWTRTEAFF. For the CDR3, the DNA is TGTGCCAGCGGGGGGTCCTGGACGCGGACTGAAGCTTTCTTT.

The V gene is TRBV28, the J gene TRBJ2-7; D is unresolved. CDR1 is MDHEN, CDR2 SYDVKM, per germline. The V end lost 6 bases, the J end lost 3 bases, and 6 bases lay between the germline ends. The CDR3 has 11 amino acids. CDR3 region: CASRNSYEQYF. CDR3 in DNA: TGTGCCAGCAGGAACAGCTACGAGCAGTACTTC.

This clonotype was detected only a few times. Here the CDR3 DNA reads TGCAGTGCTAGTGACGACGGCGTGAGCACTGAAGCTTTCTTT. This encodes CSASDDGVSTEAFF. J is TRBJ1-1 and V is TRBV20-1; D remains ambiguous. This CDR3 is 14 amino acids long. Trimming removed 3 bases from V and 4 bases from J, with 15 bases in between. CDR1 is DFQATT and CDR2 is SNEGSKA in the germline V gene (reference sequence).

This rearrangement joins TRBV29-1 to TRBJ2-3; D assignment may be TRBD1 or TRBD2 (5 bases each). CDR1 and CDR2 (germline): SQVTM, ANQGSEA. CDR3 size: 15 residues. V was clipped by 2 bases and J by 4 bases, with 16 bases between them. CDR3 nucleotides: TGCAGCGTTGAAAGGGATGGGGGTATATCAGATACGCAGTATTTT. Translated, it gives CSVERDGGISDTQYF.

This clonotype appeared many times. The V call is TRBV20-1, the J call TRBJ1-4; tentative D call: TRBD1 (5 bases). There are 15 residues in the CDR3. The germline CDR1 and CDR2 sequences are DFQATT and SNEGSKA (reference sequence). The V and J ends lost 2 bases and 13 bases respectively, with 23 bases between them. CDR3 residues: CSARPTRDQPYGLFF. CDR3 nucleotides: TGCAGTGCTAGACCTACGAGGGACCAACCCTATGGACTGTTTTTT.

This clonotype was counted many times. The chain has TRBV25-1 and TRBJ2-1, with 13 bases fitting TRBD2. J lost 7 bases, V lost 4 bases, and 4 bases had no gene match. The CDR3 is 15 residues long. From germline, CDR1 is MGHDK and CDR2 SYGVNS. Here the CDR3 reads CASSGWTSGSNEQFF. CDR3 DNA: TGTGCCAGCAGTGGGTGGACTAGCGGGAGTAATGAGCAGTTCTTC.

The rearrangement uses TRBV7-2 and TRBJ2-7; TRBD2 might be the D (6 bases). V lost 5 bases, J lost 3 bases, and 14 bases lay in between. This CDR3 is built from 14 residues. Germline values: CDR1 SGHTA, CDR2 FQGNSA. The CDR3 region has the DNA TGTGCCAGCAGCAGAGAACGGGGGAACTACGAGCAGTACTTC. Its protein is CASSRERGNYEQYF.